This TCR beta chain was captured by sequencing in a study of tissue T cells after allogeneic stem cell transplantation. Across the whole study: Four unmodified and three CD34-selected T-cell-depleted grafts went to graft-versus-host disease patients.

TCRdb keeps only in-frame clones here, not all; method: immunoSEQ multiplex PCR. Of about 530 clones listed, around three fifths are singletons. This research-autopsy study prospectively enrolled adult allogeneic hematopoietic cell transplant recipients with steroid-refractory graft-versus-host disease. The CDR3 consists of 15 residues. Germline-derived CDR1 and CDR2 are LNHDA and SQIVND (reference sequence). V trimming: 1 base; J trimming: 7 bases; junction bases outside the gene matches: 6. Sequencing used spleen tissue, obtained at autopsy. This receptor was taken from a female patient between 40 and 75 years old with steroid-refractory graft-versus-host disease after an allogeneic stem cell transplant. Some T cells may possibly be graft donor cells. The chain is built from TRBV19 and TRBJ1-2, with 10 bases lining up with TRBD1. The DNA for the CDR3 is TGTGCCAGTAGTATAGGACAGGGGGCAAGGGGTGGCTACACCTTC. This codes for CASSIGQGARGGYTF.